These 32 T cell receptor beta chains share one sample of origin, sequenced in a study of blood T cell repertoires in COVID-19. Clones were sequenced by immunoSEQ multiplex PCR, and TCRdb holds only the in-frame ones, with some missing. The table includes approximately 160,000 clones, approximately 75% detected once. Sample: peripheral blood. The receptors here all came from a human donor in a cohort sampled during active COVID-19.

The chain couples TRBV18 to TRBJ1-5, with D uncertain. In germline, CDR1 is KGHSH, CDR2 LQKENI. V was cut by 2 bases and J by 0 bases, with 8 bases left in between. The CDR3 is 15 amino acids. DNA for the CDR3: TGTGCCAGCTCACCAAGAGATCGTAGCAATCAGCCCCAGCATTTT. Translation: CASSPRDRSNQPQHF.

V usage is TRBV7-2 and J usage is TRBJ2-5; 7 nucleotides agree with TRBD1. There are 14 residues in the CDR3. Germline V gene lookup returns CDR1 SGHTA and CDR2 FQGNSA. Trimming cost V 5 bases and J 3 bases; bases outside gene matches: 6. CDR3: CASSLQGTEETQYF. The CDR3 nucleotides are TGTGCCAGCAGCCTACAAGGGACAGAAGAGACCCAGTACTTC.

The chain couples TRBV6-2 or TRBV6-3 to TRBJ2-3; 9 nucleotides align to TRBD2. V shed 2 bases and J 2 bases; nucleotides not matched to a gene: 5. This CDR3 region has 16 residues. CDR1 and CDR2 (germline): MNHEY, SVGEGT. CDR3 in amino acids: CASSYPAGGTTDTQYF. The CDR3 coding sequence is TGTGCCAGCAGTTACCCCGCGGGGGGGACCACAGATACGCAGTATTTT.

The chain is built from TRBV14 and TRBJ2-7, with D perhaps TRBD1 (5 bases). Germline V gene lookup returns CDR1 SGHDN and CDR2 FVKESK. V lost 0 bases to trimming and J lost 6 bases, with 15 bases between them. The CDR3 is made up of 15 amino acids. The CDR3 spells CASSQDPMGQSEQYF. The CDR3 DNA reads TGTGCCAGCAGCCAAGATCCTATGGGGCAGTCCGAGCAGTACTTC.

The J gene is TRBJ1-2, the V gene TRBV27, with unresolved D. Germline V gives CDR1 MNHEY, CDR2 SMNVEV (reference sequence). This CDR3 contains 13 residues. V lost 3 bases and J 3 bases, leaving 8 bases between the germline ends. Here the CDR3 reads CASSLVGDYGYTF. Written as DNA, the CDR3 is TGTGCCAGCAGTTTGGTCGGAGACTATGGCTACACCTTC.

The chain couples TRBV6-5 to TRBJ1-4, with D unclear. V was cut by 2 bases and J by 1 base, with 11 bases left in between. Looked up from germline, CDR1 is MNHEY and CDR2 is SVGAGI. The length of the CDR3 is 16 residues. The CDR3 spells CASSYIRRGTNEKLFF. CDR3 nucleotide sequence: TGTGCCAGCAGTTACATCCGGCGGGGAACTAATGAAAAACTGTTTTTT.

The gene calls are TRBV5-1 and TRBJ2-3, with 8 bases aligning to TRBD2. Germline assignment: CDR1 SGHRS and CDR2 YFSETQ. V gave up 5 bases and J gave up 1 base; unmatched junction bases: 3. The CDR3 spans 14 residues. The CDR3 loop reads CASRTSEGTDTQYF. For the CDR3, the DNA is TGCGCCAGCAGGACTAGCGAGGGCACAGATACGCAGTATTTT.

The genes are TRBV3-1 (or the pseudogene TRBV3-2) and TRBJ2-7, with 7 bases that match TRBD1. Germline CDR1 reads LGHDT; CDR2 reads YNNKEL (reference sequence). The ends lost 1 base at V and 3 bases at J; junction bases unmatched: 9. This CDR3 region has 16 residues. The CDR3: CASSQGRDRDGYEQYF. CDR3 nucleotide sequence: TGTGCCAGCAGCCAAGGTCGGGACAGAGACGGCTACGAGCAGTACTTC.

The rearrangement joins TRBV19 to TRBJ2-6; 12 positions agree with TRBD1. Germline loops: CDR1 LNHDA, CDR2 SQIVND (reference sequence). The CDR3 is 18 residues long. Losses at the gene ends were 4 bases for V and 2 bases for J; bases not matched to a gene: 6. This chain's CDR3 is CASSTLGTGGAGANVLTF. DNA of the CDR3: TGTGCCAGTAGTACCCTCGGGACAGGGGGCGCTGGGGCCAACGTCCTGACTTTC. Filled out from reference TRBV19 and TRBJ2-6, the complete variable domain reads DGGITQSPKYLFRKEGQNVTLSCEQNLNHDAMYWYRQDPGQGLRLIYYSQIVNDFQKGDIAEGYSVSREKKESFPLTVTSAQKNPTAFYLCASSTLGTGGAGANVLTFGAGSRLTVL.

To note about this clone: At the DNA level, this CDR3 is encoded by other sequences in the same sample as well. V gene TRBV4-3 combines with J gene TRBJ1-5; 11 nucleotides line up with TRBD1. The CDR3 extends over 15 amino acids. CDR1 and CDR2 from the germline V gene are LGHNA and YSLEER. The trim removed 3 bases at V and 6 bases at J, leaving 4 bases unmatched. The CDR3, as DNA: TGCGCCAGCAGCCAGGGGACAGGGGGTGGTCAGCCCCAGCATTTT. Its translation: CASSQGTGGGQPQHF.

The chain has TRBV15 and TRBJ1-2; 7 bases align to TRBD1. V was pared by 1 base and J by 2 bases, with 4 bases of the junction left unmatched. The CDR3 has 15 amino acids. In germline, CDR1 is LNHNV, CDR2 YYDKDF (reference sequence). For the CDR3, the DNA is TGTGCCACCAGCAGAGGACAGGGATTAAACTATGGCTACACCTTC. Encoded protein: CATSRGQGLNYGYTF.

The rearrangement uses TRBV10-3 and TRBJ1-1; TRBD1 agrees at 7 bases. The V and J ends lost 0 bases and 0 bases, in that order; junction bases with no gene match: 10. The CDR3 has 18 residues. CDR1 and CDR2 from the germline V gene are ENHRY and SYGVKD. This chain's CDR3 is CAISESPGGLGLNTEAFF. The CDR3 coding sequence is TGTGCCATCAGTGAGTCGCCAGGGGGGTTGGGGCTGAACACTGAAGCTTTCTTT.

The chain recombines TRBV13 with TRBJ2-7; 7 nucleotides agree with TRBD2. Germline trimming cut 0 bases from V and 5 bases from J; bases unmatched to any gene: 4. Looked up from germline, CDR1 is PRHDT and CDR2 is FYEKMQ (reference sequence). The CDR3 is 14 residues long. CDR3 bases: TGTGCCAGCAGCTTAGGGCGGGAGTACGACGAGCAGTACTTC. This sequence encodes CASSLGREYDEQYF.

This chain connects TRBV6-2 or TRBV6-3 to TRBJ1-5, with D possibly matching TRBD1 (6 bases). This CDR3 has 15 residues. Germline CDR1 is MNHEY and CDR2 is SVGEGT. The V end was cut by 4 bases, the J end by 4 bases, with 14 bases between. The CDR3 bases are TGTGCCAGCAGTTTCCAGGGGAAACCTAATCAGCCCCAGCATTTT. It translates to CASSFQGKPNQPQHF.

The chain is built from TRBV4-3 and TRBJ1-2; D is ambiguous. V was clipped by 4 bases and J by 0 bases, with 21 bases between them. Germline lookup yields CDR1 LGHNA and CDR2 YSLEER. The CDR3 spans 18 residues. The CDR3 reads CASSPVAPGSRPNYGYTF. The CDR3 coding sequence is TGCGCCAGCAGCCCAGTAGCCCCCGGCAGCCGACCTAACTATGGCTACACCTTC.

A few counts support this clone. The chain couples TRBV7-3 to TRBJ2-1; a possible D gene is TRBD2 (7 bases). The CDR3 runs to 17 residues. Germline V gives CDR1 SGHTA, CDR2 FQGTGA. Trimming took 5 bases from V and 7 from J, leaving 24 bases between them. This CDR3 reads CASSRLAGARNLNEQFF. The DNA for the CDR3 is TGTGCCAGCAGCCGCCTCGCGGGGGCCCGTAATTTAAATGAGCAGTTCTTC.

The CDR3: CASSFPLAGGPYEQYF. In nucleotides, the CDR3 is TGTGCCAGCAGTTTTCCCCTAGCGGGAGGTCCCTACGAGCAGTACTTC. The V gene is TRBV7-8, the J gene TRBJ2-7; TRBD2 aligns across 11 bases. V lost 6 bases, J lost 2 bases, and 9 bases stayed unmatched. Germline V gene sequence: CDR1 SGHVS, CDR2 FQNEAQ. The CDR3 runs 16 residues.

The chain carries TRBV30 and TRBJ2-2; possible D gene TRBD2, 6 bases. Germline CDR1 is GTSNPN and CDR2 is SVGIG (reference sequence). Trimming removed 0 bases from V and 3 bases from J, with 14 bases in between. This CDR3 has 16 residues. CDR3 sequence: CAWSVLGRGHTGELFF. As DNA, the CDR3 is TGTGCCTGGAGTGTACTTGGGCGGGGCCACACCGGGGAGCTGTTTTTT.

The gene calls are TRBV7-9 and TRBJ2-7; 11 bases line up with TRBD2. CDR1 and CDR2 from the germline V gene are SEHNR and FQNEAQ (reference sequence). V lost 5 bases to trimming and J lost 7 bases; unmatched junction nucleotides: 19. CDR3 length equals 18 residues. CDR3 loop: CASSPPPRLAGGRGEQYF. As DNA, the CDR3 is TGTGCCAGCAGCCCCCCCCCGAGGCTAGCGGGAGGTCGGGGGGAGCAGTACTTC.

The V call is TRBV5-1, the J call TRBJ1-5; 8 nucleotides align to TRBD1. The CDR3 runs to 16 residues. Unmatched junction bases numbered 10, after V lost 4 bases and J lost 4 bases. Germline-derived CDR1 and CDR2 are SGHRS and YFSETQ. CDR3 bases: TGCGCCAGCAGCCCCTTGCCGGGACAGGCGAATCAGCCCCAGCATTTT. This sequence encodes CASSPLPGQANQPQHF.

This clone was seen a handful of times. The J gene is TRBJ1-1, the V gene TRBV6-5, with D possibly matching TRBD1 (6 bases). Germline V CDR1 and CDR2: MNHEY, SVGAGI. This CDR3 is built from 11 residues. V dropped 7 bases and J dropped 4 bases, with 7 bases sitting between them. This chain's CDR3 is CASMTGTEAFF. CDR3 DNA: TGTGCCAGCATGACAGGCACTGAAGCTTTCTTT.

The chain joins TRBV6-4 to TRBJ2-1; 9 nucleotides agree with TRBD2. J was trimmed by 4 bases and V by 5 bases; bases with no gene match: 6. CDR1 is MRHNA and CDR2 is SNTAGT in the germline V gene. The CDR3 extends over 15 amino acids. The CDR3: CASSQELAGYNEQFF. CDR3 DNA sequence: TGTGCCAGCAGTCAGGAGCTAGCGGGGTACAATGAGCAGTTCTTC.

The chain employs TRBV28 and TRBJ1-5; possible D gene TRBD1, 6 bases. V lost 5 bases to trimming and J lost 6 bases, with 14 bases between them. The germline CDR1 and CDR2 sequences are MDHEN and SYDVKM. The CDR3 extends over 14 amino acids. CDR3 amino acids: CASSKGGVAQPQHF. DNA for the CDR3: TGTGCCAGCAGTAAAGGGGGAGTAGCTCAGCCCCAGCATTTT. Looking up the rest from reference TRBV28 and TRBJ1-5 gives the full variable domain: DVKVTQSSRYLVKRTGEKVFLECVQDMDHENMFWYRQDPGLGLRLIYFSYDVKMKEKGDIPEGYSVSREKKERFSLILESASTNQTSMYLCASSKGGVAQPQHFGDGTRLSIL.

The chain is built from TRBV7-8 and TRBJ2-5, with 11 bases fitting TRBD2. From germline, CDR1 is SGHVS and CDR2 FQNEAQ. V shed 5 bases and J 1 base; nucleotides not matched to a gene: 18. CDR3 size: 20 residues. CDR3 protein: CASSPGGVTSGGRIQETQYF. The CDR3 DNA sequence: TGTGCCAGCAGCCCAGGGGGTGTAACTAGCGGGGGCAGGATCCAAGAGACCCAGTACTTC.

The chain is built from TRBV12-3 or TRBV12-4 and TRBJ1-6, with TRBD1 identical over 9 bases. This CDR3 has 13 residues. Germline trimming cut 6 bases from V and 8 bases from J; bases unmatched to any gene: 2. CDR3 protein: CASSWTGDSPLHF. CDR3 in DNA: TGTGCCAGCAGCTGGACAGGGGATTCACCCCTCCACTTT.

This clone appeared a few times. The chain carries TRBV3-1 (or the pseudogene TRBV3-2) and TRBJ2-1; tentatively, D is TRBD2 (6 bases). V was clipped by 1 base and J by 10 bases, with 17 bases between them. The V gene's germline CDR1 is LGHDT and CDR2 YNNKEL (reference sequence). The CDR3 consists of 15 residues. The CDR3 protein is CASSQAIGGLHEQFF. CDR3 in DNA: TGTGCCAGCAGCCAAGCAATTGGAGGGCTGCACGAGCAGTTCTTC.

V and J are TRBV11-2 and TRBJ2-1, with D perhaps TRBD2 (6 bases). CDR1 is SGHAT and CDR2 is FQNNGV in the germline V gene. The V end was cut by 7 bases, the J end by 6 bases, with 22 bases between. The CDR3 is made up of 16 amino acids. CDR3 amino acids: CASTLSGRGPSNEQFF. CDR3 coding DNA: TGTGCCAGCACTCTGTCTGGGCGGGGCCCGAGCAATGAGCAGTTCTTC. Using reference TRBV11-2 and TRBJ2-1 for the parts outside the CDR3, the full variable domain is EAGVAQSPRYKIIEKRQSVAFWCNPISGHATLYWYQQILGQGPKLLIQFQNNGVVDDSQLPKDRFSAERLKGVDSTLKIQPAKLEDSAVYLCASTLSGRGPSNEQFFGPGTRLTVL.

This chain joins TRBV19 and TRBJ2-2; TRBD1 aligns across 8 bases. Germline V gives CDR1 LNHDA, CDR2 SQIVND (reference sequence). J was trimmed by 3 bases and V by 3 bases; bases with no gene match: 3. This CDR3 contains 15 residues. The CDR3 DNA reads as TGTGCCAGTAGTATCCCAGGGGGCTACACCGGGGAGCTGTTTTTT. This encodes CASSIPGGYTGELFF.

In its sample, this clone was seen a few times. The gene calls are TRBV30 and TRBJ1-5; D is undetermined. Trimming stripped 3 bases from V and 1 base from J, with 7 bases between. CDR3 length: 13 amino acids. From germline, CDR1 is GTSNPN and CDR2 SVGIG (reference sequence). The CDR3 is CAWRPTSNQPQHF. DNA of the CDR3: TGTGCCTGGAGGCCGACAAGCAATCAGCCCCAGCATTTT.

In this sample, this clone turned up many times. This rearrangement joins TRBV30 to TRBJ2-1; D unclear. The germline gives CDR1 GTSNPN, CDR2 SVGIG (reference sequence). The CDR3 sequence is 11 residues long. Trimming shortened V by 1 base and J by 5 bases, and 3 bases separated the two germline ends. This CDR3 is CAWSGDNEQFF. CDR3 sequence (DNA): TGTGCCTGGAGTGGCGACAATGAGCAGTTCTTC.

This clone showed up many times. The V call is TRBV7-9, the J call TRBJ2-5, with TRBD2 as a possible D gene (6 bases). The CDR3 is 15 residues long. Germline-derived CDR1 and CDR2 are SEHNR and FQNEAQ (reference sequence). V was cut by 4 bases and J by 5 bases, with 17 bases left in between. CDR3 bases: TGTGCCAGCAGCTCCGAGAGGGCTAGCGAGGAGACCCAGTACTTC. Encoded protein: CASSSERASEETQYF.

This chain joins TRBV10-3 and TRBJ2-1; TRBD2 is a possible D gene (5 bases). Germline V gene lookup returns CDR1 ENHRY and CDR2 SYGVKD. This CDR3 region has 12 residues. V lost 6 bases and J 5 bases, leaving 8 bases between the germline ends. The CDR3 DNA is TGTGCCATCAGCGCGGGTGACAATGAGCAGTTCTTC. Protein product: CAISAGDNEQFF.